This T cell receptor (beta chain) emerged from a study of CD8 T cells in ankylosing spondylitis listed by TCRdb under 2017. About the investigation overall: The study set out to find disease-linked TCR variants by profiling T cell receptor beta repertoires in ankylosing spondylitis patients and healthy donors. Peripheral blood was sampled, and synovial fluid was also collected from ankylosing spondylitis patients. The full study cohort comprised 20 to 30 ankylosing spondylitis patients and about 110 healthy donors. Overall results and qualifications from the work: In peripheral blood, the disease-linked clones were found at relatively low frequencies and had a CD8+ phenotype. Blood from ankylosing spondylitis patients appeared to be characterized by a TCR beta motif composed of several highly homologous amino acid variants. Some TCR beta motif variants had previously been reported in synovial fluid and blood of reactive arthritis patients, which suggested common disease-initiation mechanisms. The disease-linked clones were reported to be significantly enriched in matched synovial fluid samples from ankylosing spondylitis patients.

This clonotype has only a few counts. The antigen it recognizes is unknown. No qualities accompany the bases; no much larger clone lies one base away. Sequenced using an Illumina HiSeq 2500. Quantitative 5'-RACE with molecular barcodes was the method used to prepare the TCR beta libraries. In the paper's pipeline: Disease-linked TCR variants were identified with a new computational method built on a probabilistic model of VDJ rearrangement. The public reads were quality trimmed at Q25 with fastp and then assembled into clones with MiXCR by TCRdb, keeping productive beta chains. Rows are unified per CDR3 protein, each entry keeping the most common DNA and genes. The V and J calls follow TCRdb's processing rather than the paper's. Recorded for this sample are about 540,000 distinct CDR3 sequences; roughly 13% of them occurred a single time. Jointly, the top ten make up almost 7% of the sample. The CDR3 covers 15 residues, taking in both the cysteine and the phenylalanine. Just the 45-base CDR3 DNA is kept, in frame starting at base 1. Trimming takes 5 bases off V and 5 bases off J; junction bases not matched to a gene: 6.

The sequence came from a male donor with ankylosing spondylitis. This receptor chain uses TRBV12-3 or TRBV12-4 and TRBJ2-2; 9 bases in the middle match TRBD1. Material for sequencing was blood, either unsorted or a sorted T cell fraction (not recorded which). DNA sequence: TGTGCCAGCAGTCCACAGGGGGCCCTAACCGGGGAGCTGTTTTTT. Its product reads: CASSPQGALTGELFF.